The rows below give T cell receptor beta chains drawn from one sample of a study of neurological immune-mediated disorders. TCRdb analysed the 5' RACE reads with MiXCR anew, one entry per CDR3 protein. The sample shows 80,000 to 95,000 distinct CDR3 sequences, around 3.4% of them seen only once. The sequenced sample was PBMCs. These receptors all stem from a woman aged 45-65 years with multiple sclerosis. Each CDR3 is given with its conserved first and last residue. A D gene is named only where the DNA matches it firmly. Part of the rows lack a size; the others show once, few, many or a class for expanded clones.

d_gene	v_gene	j_gene	abundance	CDR3nt	CDR3aa
.	TRBV10-3	TRBJ2-5	many	TGTGCCATCGGTGCAGGGGAAATGGAGACCCAGTACTTC	CAIGAGEMETQYF
TRBD2	TRBV4-3	TRBJ2-3	many	TGCGCCAGCAGCCCCTGGGGCCCGGGACTAGTAACAGATACGCAGTATTTT	CASSPWGPGLVTDTQYF
.	TRBV7-9	TRBJ1-5	many	TGTGCCAGCAGCTCTCAAGAGACTCGCGTAGAGCCCCAGCATTTT	CASSSQETRVEPQHF
TRBD1	TRBV9	TRBJ1-2	many	TGTGCCAGCAGCGTAGGCCCGGACAGGGGCTATGGCTACACCTTC	CASSVGPDRGYGYTF
.	TRBV5-1	TRBJ2-5	many	TGCGCCAGCAGCTTGGCCGGGACGTACCAAGAGACCCAGTACTTC	CASSLAGTYQETQYF
.	TRBV27	TRBJ1-5	many	TGTGCCAGCAGTTCACAAGGAGCAGATCAGCCCCAGCATTTT	CASSSQGADQPQHF
.	TRBV7-9	TRBJ2-7	many	TGTGCCAGCAGCTGGACCAGCGAGCAGTACTTC	CASSWTSEQYF
TRBD2	TRBV5-6	TRBJ2-3	many	TGTGCCAGCACCTGGACTAGCGGGACGCGGGATACGCAGTATTTT	CASTWTSGTRDTQYF
TRBD1	TRBV12-3/TRBV12-4	TRBJ1-3	.	TGTGCCAACTCACAGGGGTCTGGAAAAAACATATATTTT	CANSQGSGKNIYF
TRBD2	TRBV5-1	TRBJ2-7	many	TGCGCCAGCAGCTCGGGACTAGCGACTTACTACGAGCAGTACTTC	CASSSGLATYYEQYF
TRBD2	TRBV2	TRBJ2-7	many	TGTGCCAGCAGTGGCTCTAGCGGGGTTGAGCAGTACTTC	CASSGSSGVEQYF
TRBD2	TRBV20-1	TRBJ2-5	many	TGCAGTGCTGATGGACTAGCGGGTCCTCACGGGGAGACCCAGTACTTC	CSADGLAGPHGETQYF
.	TRBV12-3/TRBV12-4	TRBJ1-4	many	TGTGCCAGCAGTTTCTCAGCAACTAATGAAAAACTGTTTTTT	CASSFSATNEKLFF
.	TRBV5-1	TRBJ2-7	many	TGCGCCAGCAGCATGCAGGACGGAAACTACGAGCAGTACTTC	CASSMQDGNYEQYF
.	TRBV28	TRBJ2-7	many	TGTGCCAGCAGTGCCTCCGGCGTTTGGGGGGAGACCTACGAGCAGTACTTC	CASSASGVWGETYEQYF
.	TRBV6-2/TRBV6-3	TRBJ1-1	few	TGTGCCAGCAGTTACCGGTTCACTGAAGCTTTCTTT	CASSYRFTEAFF
.	TRBV6-2/TRBV6-3	TRBJ1-5	many	TGTGCCAGCAGGGACGTAACAGGTCAGCCCCAGCATTTT	CASRDVTGQPQHF
.	TRBV6-5	TRBJ2-1	many	TGTGCCAGCAGTTCCTATGGGAATGAGCAGTTCTTC	CASSSYGNEQFF
TRBD2	TRBV4-1	TRBJ2-1	many	TGCGCCAGCAGCCAAGATCCACGGGGGGGCTCCTACAATGAGCAGTTCTTC	CASSQDPRGGSYNEQFF
TRBD1	TRBV7-9	TRBJ2-5	many	TGTGCCAGCAGCTTGACAGGGGGATTTGGAGAGACCCAGTACTTC	CASSLTGGFGETQYF
TRBD2	TRBV6-2/TRBV6-3	TRBJ2-1	many	TGTGCCAGCAGTTACAGCCTAGCGGGGGCCAATGAGCAGTTCTTC	CASSYSLAGANEQFF
.	TRBV6-5	TRBJ1-4	many	TGTGCCAGCAGTTACTCGGTTCAGGCTAATGAAAAACTGTTTTTT	CASSYSVQANEKLFF
TRBD2	TRBV2	TRBJ2-7	many	TGTGCCAGCAGGACGACTAGCGGGGTCTACGAGCAGTACTTC	CASRTTSGVYEQYF
.	TRBV7-8	TRBJ1-5	many	TGTGCCAGCAGCTTACGGGTTAGCAATCAGCCCCAGCATTTT	CASSLRVSNQPQHF
TRBD1	TRBV20-1	TRBJ2-3	many	TGCAGTGCGAGGGACAGGGGGCGGACAGATACGCAGTATTTT	CSARDRGRTDTQYF
.	TRBV6-5	TRBJ1-6	many	TGTGCCAGCAGTGGGACTATGTCTAGTCCCCTCCACTTT	CASSGTMSSPLHF